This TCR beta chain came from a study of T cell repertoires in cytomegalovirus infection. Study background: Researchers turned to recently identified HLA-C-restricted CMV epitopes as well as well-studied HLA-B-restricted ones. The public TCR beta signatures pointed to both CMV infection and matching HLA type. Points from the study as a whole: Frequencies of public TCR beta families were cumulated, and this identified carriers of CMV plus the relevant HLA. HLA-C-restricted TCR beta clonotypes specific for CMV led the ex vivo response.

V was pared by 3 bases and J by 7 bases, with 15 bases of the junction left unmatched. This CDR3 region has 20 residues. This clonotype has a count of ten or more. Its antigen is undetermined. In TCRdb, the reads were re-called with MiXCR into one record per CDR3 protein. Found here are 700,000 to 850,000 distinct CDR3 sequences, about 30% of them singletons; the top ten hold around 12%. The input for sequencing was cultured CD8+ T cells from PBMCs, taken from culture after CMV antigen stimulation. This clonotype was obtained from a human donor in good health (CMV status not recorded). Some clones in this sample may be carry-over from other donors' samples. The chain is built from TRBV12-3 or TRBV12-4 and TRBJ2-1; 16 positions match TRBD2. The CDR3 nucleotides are TGTGCCAGCAGTTTGTCGATGGGACTAGCGGGGGGGCTGATAGGTAATGAGCAGTTCTTC. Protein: CASSLSMGLAGGLIGNEQFF.